This T cell receptor beta chain was sequenced in a study of T-cell reconstitution after alpha-beta-depleted transplantation in children. The study, taken as a whole, reports: A year post-transplant, T-cell counts and diversity derived mostly from newly produced T cells. Several hundred graft clones that had expanded were reportedly the source of alpha-beta T cells about two months after transplant.

Germline CDR1 LNHDA, CDR2 SQIVND (reference sequence). CDR3 length: 14 amino acids. The V end lost 3 bases, the J end lost 5 bases, and 13 bases lay between the germline ends. As for this clonotype: Antigen: not known.

For TCRbeta, the library was prepared with unique molecular identifiers. TCRdb recomputed calls from the PCR reads with MiXCR, one row per CDR3 protein. The repertoire holds about 980,000 distinct CDR3 sequences, with under 30% as singletons. The sequence came from a boy less than two years old who had a stem cell transplant for SCID, so the T cells may come from the graft donor. Sequenced material: PBMCs, mostly from graft donor cells, taken 360 days after TCRalphabeta/CD19-depleted stem cell transplant. The chain joins TRBV19 to TRBJ1-1; D gene ambiguous. The CDR3 sequence: CASSMPGRRTEAFF. The CDR3 DNA sequence: TGTGCCAGTAGTATGCCCGGGAGGAGAACTGAAGCTTTCTTT.